This TCR beta chain was found in a study of blood T cell repertoires in COVID-19. Cohort 3 donors counted as recovered after two negative PCRs, clearance, or resolved symptoms. Using immunoSEQ multiplex PCR, the repertoire was profiled, and TCRdb retains in-frame clones only, with some absent. The sample holds about 380,000 clones, around 90% seen once. Germline V gives CDR1 GTSNPN, CDR2 SVGIG (reference sequence). Trimming removed 7 bases from V and 3 bases from J; junction bases left unmatched: 0. CDR3 length equals 12 residues. The specimen sequenced was PBMCs or T cells enriched from blood (not recorded which). V is TRBV30 and J is TRBJ2-1; 10 bases match TRBD2. The sequence derives from a woman aged 18-29 years who had recovered from COVID-19. Written as DNA, the CDR3 is TGTGCCTCTAGCGGGAGCTACAATGAGCAGTTCTTC. The encoded protein is CASSGSYNEQFF.